The clone carrying this T cell receptor (beta chain) was observed many times. What it binds is unknown. The germline CDR1 and CDR2 sequences are SGHRS and YFSETQ. V lost 2 bases to trimming and J lost 4 bases, with 12 bases between them. This CDR3 comprises 15 residues. The entry originates in a study of identical twins. Findings and limits, study-wide: Researchers reported excess low generation probability among twin-shared out-of-frame alpha sequences. Interpretation of the results relied on cross-sectional statistical analysis and not on following the same donors.

TCRdb ran MiXCR on the 5' RACE reads and lists one entry per CDR3 protein. The sample lists 500,000 or so distinct CDR3 sequences, more than 13% seen once, with about 0.54% in the top ten. These same data were also listed under a study on yellow fever vaccine responses in identical twins.

Sequenced input: CD4+ T cells sorted from blood. The chain joins TRBV5-1 to TRBJ2-2; D might be TRBD2 (6 bases). The TCR originated in a woman aged 18-29 years in good health. CDR3 in DNA: TGCGCCAGCAGCTTCTACGGGAGAAGCACCGGGGAGCTGTTTTTT. It specifies CASSFYGRSTGELFF.